This T cell receptor beta chain was identified in a study of cytomegalovirus exposure and HLA in healthy donors (dated 2017 in TCRdb). As for the study more broadly: An earlier analysis of fewer than 750 of the donors reported about 280 Gb of sequence data and some 110 million unique TCR beta sequences obtained from about 170 million T cells. Roughly 300 gigabases of sequencing data and 91 million or so unique TCR sequences made up an early release that covered roughly 670 HLA-typed donors. Among the roughly 390 genotyped donors, around 81% belonged to the genetic ancestry cluster associated with self-reported Caucasian donors. The study aimed to test whether cataloging public T cell receptors could reveal signatures of past pathogen exposure. Using immunosequencing, the study profiled T cell repertoires from some 670 subjects and related those repertoires to cytomegalovirus serostatus. Along with the approximately 700-subject first cohort, a separate validation cohort of some 130 different subjects was used. High-throughput TCR immunosequencing, statistical association of individual TCRs with disease status, and machine learning were combined to predict cytomegalovirus infection status. A later analysis re-examined previously published TCR beta repertoires from roughly 720 donors and added high-resolution HLA genotyping to investigate patterns of TCR occurrence. Rather than drawing on any new phenotypic data, the later analysis identified candidate immune exposures from TCR beta sequences and the way those sequences occurred across donors. In an earlier analysis of 500 to 650 of the donors, high-throughput TCR beta sequencing was used to judge whether each TCR beta V gene segment behaved as functional or pseudogenic. Donor age, sex, ethnicity and CMV serostatus were compiled alongside the repertoire data. Genome-wide SNP genotypes for about 65% of the roughly 670 donors were used in a later genetic analysis, which treated that subset as a discovery cohort. Every discovery cohort repertoire had been produced on one sequencing platform. Class I and class II HLA loci were covered by the typing at four-digit resolution. Typing coverage varied by locus: 629-630 donors for A, B, C, DRB1 and DQB1; roughly 520 for DQA1; approximately 610 for DPA1; approximately 450 for DPB1. Roughly five DR-DQ haplotypes were treated as single units for association and clustering because of strong linkage in the cohort. On average, about 240,000 unique TCR beta nucleotide sequences were sequenced per donor among about 400 genotyped donors of the cohort, with 15% to 20% of those sequences being non-productive. Points the paper makes about the study in general: Across donors, most TCR sequences were observed very rarely, whereas some public TCRs were present in many individuals. According to a later analysis, parvovirus B19, influenza, CMV and Epstein-Barr virus appeared linked to several top co-occurrence clusters. The sequencing pipeline was judged likely to have produced a cluster of highly shared sequence variants as a technical artifact. At a false discovery rate of 0.05, a later analysis linked about 17,000 TCR beta sequences to specific HLA alleles. An association between a missense DCLRE1C variant and V-gene and J-gene trimming of TCR beta chains was found in a later genetic analysis and replicated in an independent cohort. A total of 150 to 200 TCR beta chains were listed by the study as associated with cytomegalovirus. In a later analysis, most CMV-associated TCR beta chains were found to appear HLA-restricted, with HLA associations seemingly driven largely by CMV exposure. The earlier analysis of a few hundred of the donors excluded approximately 17 rarely observed V segments, including chromosome 9 orphons, because counts were too low. According to a later analysis, TCR association rates differed among HLA loci, with DRB1 alleles showing the most associated TCRs and HLA-C alleles showing the fewest. A further reported finding was that TCR beta sequences accurately predicted the HLA-A and HLA-B alleles for most subjects in the first cohort. Sequencing depth was assumed to be roughly uniform across donors in the presence/absence analyses, though that assumption may not hold. In a later analysis, HLA-associated TCR beta chains showed more clonal expansion and lower generation probabilities than non-associated chains that were equally common. This cohort had only TCR beta chains sequenced, and the lack of alpha or paired-chain data limited which features could be detected. When HLA alleles, especially DR and DQ, strongly co-occurred, attributing TCR associations to individual alleles was difficult. An earlier analysis of approximately 540 of the donors showed that most TCR beta V segments appeared in productive rearrangements either about 87% or about 30% of the time, which broadly matched IMGT annotations. In vitro tests confirmed that a few of the cytomegalovirus-associated TCR beta chains recognize cytomegalovirus antigens. In both the original and validation cohorts, the classifier was reported to diagnose cytomegalovirus status with high specificity and sensitivity. It was suggested by the authors that the approach could potentially be generalized to other disease states and immunological phenotypes. For the cohort, immune exposure information was limited to CMV serostatus. A later genetic analysis reported fewer N-insertions in productive TCRs among donors in an Asian-associated ancestry cluster than the roughly 640-donor mean. Because HLA typing was unavailable for some donors at each locus, only the typed subset was used in association tests. Correlated functional status among segregating V segments might be attributable to linkage disequilibrium, but an unknown experimental factor could not be ruled out.

The cohort was made up of approximately 670 healthy bone marrow donors. At the time of sampling, all cohort members were nominally healthy, though unrecorded immune exposures were likely present. The donor was CMV seronegative and belonged to the group of 352 seronegative cohort members. A peripheral blood sample was provided by each donor, and peripheral blood mononuclear cells were used for TCR beta sequencing. Genomic DNA was extracted from the blood cell samples with the Qiagen DNeasy Blood Extraction Kit. As for this clone: It has no known antigen specificity. Base qualities are not recorded, but no much larger clone differs from it by a single base.

The library was built by means of the immunoSEQ multiplex PCR assay. A mixture of 60 forward primers for TCR Vbeta segments and 13 reverse primers for TCR Jbeta segments was used in the multiplex PCR. The CDR3 region of rearranged TCR beta genes was amplified from genomic DNA with a multiplex PCR assay. The Illumina HiSeq System was used to sequence the amplified TCR beta libraries as 87-base-pair reads. The published analysis was carried out like this. In a later analysis, around 80 million unique TCR beta chains were counted across the approximately 620 repertoires, and roughly 9.9 million of these chains were shared by at least two donors. Raw reads were error-corrected and collapsed into unique sequences with a nearest-neighbor algorithm that merged closely related sequences to remove PCR and sequencing errors. Alignment of CDR3 sequences to IMGT reference sequences was used to assign V, D and J gene segments. For a sequence to be retained, a match of at least six nucleotides was required to both a V gene segment and a J gene segment. A rearrangement counted as productive if the CDR3 had no stop codons and remained in frame with V and J, and every other rearrangement counted as non-productive. CDR3 was defined according to IMGT convention as the region running from the second conserved V-encoded cysteine to the conserved J-encoded phenylalanine. In an earlier analysis of more than 550 of the donors, sequences lacking an unambiguous match to a single V gene segment were excluded. In an earlier analysis of approximately 610 of the donors, V segments were called functional above 56.7% productive rearrangements and were called segregating when the between-donor standard deviation exceeded 5%. A statistical classification framework was developed to diagnose cytomegalovirus status using the catalog of TCR beta chain sequences. V and J gene assignment, in a later analysis, came from comparing TCR nucleotide sequences with IMGT/GENE-DB human TR gene sequences. A later analysis assigned CDR3 sequences and most-parsimonious VDJ recombination scenarios with the TCRdist pipeline. In a later analysis, each TCR beta chain was defined by its CDR3 amino acid sequence together with its V-gene family, and reads without a unique V-gene family were excluded. As a way to deal with suspected cross-contamination and a sequencing artifact, a later analysis dropped 500 to 700 nucleotide sequences that were highly shared and had low generation probability. A later analysis calculated a clonal expansion index for each public chain from normalized within-repertoire ranks of inferred template counts. In a later analysis, generation probabilities were computed using a VDJ recombination model fitted to out-of-frame rearrangements, and the results were checked against IGoR. A later analysis scored TCR-TCR, TCR-HLA and TCR-CMV co-occurrence with hypergeometric tests, applying a repertoire-size bias correction to TCR pairs. To estimate false discovery rates, a later analysis permuted the HLA or CMV assignments 20 times. In a later analysis, co-occurring TCRs were grouped using DBSCAN, with TCRdist sequence similarity added in when clustering inside HLA-allele-positive subsets. For co-occurrence clustering, repertoires with fewer than 30,000 or more than 120,000 public chains were excluded, along with roughly 5 repertoires with anomalous nucleotide sharing. TCRdb holds this immuneACCESS table with in-frame rearrangements only. Some clones are missing; in checked studies, unresolved V genes explain under half, and the rest has no known cause. V, J and clone size derive from that table, while D and trimming were established from the DNA sequence. This sample comprises some 170,000 clones, around 81% of them detected only once. The leading ten clones occupy about 13% of the sample.

The sequence derives from a woman aged 45-59 years in good health and CMV-seronegative. The sample was PBMCs.

The DNA is as follows: TGTGCCAGCAGCGACCCCGAGGGGGCTAATTCACCCCTCCACTTT. This codes for CASSDPEGANSPLHF. The chain was built from TRBV9 and TRBJ1-6; TRBD1 matches 7 bases in the middle. The CDR3 measures 15 amino acids from cysteine to phenylalanine. The kept DNA is CDR3 alone, 45 bases in frame from the first base. CDR1 SGDLS and CDR2 YYNGEE are derived from the germline V gene. V and J are trimmed by 3 bases and 6 bases, and the gene matches miss 6 bases of the junction.